The rows below give T cell receptor beta chains drawn from one sample of a study of shared clonotypes between healthy human individuals. Repertoires were generated with immunoSEQ multiplex PCR, while TCRdb's copy carries only in-frame clones and drops some. The sample lists about 2.5 million clones, just under 95% occurring once. What was sequenced was naive CD4+ T cells from PBMCs. Receptors were obtained from a man younger than 35 in good health. Some clones in this sample may be carry-over from other donors' samples. The CDR3 runs from the conserved cysteine through the conserved F or W. A D gene is named only where the DNA matches it firmly. The listing skips clone size in some rows; elsewhere it reads once, few, many or a size class.

TRBV7-9	NA	TRBJ2-3	TRBD2	CASSPRTSGDTQYF	TGTGCCAGCAGCCCTCGGACTAGCGGCGATACGCAGTATTTT
TRBV6-6	NA	TRBJ1-4	TRBD1	CASSPRQGNEKLFF	TGTGCCAGCAGCCCAAGACAGGGGAATGAAAAACTGTTTTTT
TRBV6-5	NA	TRBJ2-2	NA	CASSYRQVTNTGELFF	TGTGCCAGCAGTTACCGACAGGTAACGAACACCGGGGAGCTGTTTTTT
TRBV9	few	TRBJ1-5	NA	CASSVDSTGPQHF	TGTGCCAGCAGCGTAGACTCCACAGGGCCCCAGCATTTT
TRBV18	NA	TRBJ2-3	TRBD2	CASSPQGTTLRGTDTQYF	TGTGCCAGCTCACCACAAGGGACTACGCTAAGGGGCACAGATACGCAGTATTTT
TRBV4-1	NA	TRBJ2-1	TRBD2	CASSQDERLAGGLQRSYNEQFF	TGCGCCAGCAGCCAAGATGAGCGACTAGCGGGAGGGTTGCAAAGGTCCTACAATGAGCAGTTCTTC
TRBV5-1	NA	TRBJ2-7	TRBD2	CASSASPRGGSYEQYF	TGCGCCAGCAGCGCGTCCCCTCGGGGAGGGAGCTACGAGCAGTACTTC
TRBV5-4	NA	TRBJ2-7	NA	CASSSATGTYEQYF	TGTGCCAGCAGCTCCGCGACAGGAACCTACGAGCAGTACTTC
TRBV19	NA	TRBJ2-7	NA	CASSPGGQVPGQYF	TGTGCCAGTAGCCCCGGGGGGCAGGTCCCCGGGCAGTACTTC
TRBV7-2	NA	TRBJ2-7	NA	CASSFRSGDYEQYF	TGTGCCAGCAGCTTCCGGTCAGGAGACTACGAGCAGTACTTC
TRBV11-2	NA	TRBJ2-4	NA	CASSLAKNIQYF	TGTGCCAGCAGCTTGGCCAAAAACATTCAGTACTTC
TRBV19	NA	TRBJ2-2	NA	CASSNLGQSNTGELFF	TGTGCCAGTAGTAACCTCGGACAGTCGAACACCGGGGAGCTGTTTTTT
TRBV29-1	NA	TRBJ2-1	TRBD2	CSVGLAGDNEQFF	TGCAGCGTTGGGCTAGCGGGAGACAATGAGCAGTTCTTC
TRBV4-1	NA	TRBJ2-2	NA	CASSQDIVGRTGELFF	TGCGCCAGCAGCCAAGATATAGTAGGGAGGACCGGGGAGCTGTTTTTT
TRBV5-6	NA	TRBJ1-2	NA	CASSLTRYGYTF	TGTGCCAGCAGCTTGACACGCTATGGCTACACCTTC
TRBV7-6	NA	TRBJ2-2	NA	CASSLTGTVTGELFF	TGTGCCAGCAGCTTAACCGGGACGGTCACCGGGGAGCTGTTTTTT
TRBV6-4	NA	TRBJ2-3	TRBD2	CASRGLAGTTDTQYF	TGTGCCAGCAGGGGACTAGCGGGAACCACAGATACGCAGTATTTT
TRBV9	NA	TRBJ2-3	NA	CASSVVSSADTQYF	TGTGCCAGCAGCGTAGTGAGTAGCGCAGATACGCAGTATTTT
TRBV28	NA	TRBJ1-5	TRBD1	CASDRGQLGSNQPQHF	TGTGCCAGTGACAGGGGGCAACTAGGCAGCAATCAGCCCCAGCATTTT
TRBV5-1	NA	TRBJ2-2	NA	CASSLDEPTGELFF	TGCGCCAGCAGCTTGGACGAACCCACCGGGGAGCTGTTTTTT
TRBV5-6	NA	TRBJ1-1	NA	CASSPEVGADTEAFF	TGTGCCAGCAGCCCGGAGGTTGGGGCGGACACTGAAGCTTTCTTT
TRBV27	NA	TRBJ1-5	TRBD1	CASSLRGHDNQPQHF	TGTGCCAGCAGTCTCAGGGGGCATGACAATCAGCCCCAGCATTTT
TRBV18	NA	TRBJ1-3	NA	CASSRLGASGNTIYF	TGTGCCAGCTCACGACTGGGGGCAAGTGGAAACACCATATATTTT
TRBV28	NA	TRBJ2-1	TRBD2	CASGEAGAGYNEQFF	TGTGCCAGCGGGGAGGCGGGAGCGGGCTACAATGAGCAGTTCTTC
TRBV2	NA	TRBJ2-7	NA	CASSEQGTTYEQYF	TGTGCCAGCAGTGAGCAGGGTACCACCTACGAGCAGTACTTC
TRBV4-2	few	TRBJ1-2	NA	CASSQAPVIANYGYTF	TGTGCCAGCAGCCAAGCCCCAGTGATCGCTAACTATGGCTACACCTTC
TRBV7-3	NA	TRBJ2-1	NA	CASSLTSSGYNEQFF	TGTGCCAGCAGCTTAACTAGCAGTGGCTACAATGAGCAGTTCTTC
TRBV25-1	NA	TRBJ1-4	NA	CASSEGSGTLNEKLFF	TGTGCCAGCAGTGAGGGTTCAGGGACCCTTAATGAAAAACTGTTTTTT
TRBV6-6	NA	TRBJ1-5	TRBD1	CASSPPRDRVNQPQHF	TGTGCCAGCAGTCCTCCCCGGGACAGGGTTAATCAGCCCCAGCATTTT
TRBV5-4	NA	TRBJ2-3	TRBD1	CASSQQGAEDTQYF	TGTGCCAGCAGCCAACAGGGGGCCGAGGATACGCAGTATTTT
TRBV5-4	NA	TRBJ1-2	TRBD1	CASSPTGQGSGYTF	TGTGCCAGCAGCCCGACCGGACAGGGATCTGGCTACACCTTC
TRBV19	NA	TRBJ2-7	TRBD2	CASSPLGTSGYEQYF	TGTGCCAGTAGTCCCCTCGGGACTAGCGGATACGAGCAGTACTTC
TRBV5-6	NA	TRBJ2-5	TRBD1	CASRDTGGQETQYF	TGTGCCAGCAGGGACACAGGGGGACAAGAGACCCAGTACTTC
TRBV7-2	NA	TRBJ2-5	NA	CASSQGGTGFSGSGETQYF	TGTGCCAGCAGCCAGGGGGGGACAGGATTTAGCGGGAGCGGTGAGACCCAGTACTTC
TRBV5-1	NA	TRBJ2-7	TRBD1	CASSLSSPGGDEQYF	TGCGCCAGCAGCTTGAGTTCCCCAGGGGGCGACGAGCAGTACTTC
TRBV7-2	NA	TRBJ2-1	TRBD2	CASSLLAGVSNEQFF	TGTGCCAGCAGCTTACTAGCGGGAGTGAGTAATGAGCAGTTCTTC
TRBV28	NA	TRBJ1-1	TRBD1	CASTVQGGGTEAFF	TGTGCCAGCACCGTCCAGGGGGGGGGCACTGAAGCTTTCTTT
TRBV6-1	NA	TRBJ1-1	NA	CASSEFIGASTEAFF	TGTGCCAGCAGTGAATTTATAGGCGCCTCCACTGAAGCTTTCTTT
TRBV5-1	NA	TRBJ1-1	NA	CASSLLTLGNTEAFF	TGCGCCAGCAGCTTGCTTACCCTCGGGAACACTGAAGCTTTCTTT
TRBV18	NA	TRBJ1-2	NA	CASSPQGNYGYTF	TGTGCCAGCTCACCACAGGGCAACTATGGCTACACCTTC
TRBV28	NA	TRBJ1-3	NA	CASSFTTRGERSGNTIYF	TGTGCCAGCAGTTTCACTACCAGGGGTGAACGCTCTGGAAACACCATATATTTT
TRBV11-2	once	TRBJ2-1	TRBD2	CASSKLAGTYNEQFF	TGTGCCAGCAGCAAACTAGCGGGTACCTACAATGAGCAGTTCTTC